One sample yielded the 4 T cell receptor beta chains listed below, sequenced in a study of blood T cell repertoires in COVID-19. Profiling relied on immunoSEQ multiplex PCR, and the TCRdb table lists in-frame clones only, not all of them. Here the sample spans approximately 280,000 clones, nearly 90% being singletons. Sequences were obtained from PBMCs or T cells enriched from blood (not recorded which). All receptors derive from a woman aged 18-35 years with acute COVID-19.

At least ten counts were recorded for this clone. The rearrangement links TRBV10-2 to TRBJ2-7; D is ambiguous. The CDR3 contains 11 residues. V was clipped by 6 bases and J by 3 bases, with 6 bases between them. CDR1 and CDR2 from the germline V gene are WSHSY and SAAADI. The CDR3 is CASRAGYEQYF. The CDR3, as DNA: TGCGCCAGCAGAGCAGGCTACGAGCAGTACTTC.

This chain links TRBV29-1 with TRBJ1-2; D gene ambiguous. This CDR3 is built from 14 residues. Between the trimmed V and J ends, which lost 0 bases and 4 bases, there was a span of 12 bases. The germline V gene encodes CDR1 SQVTM and CDR2 ANQGSEA. The CDR3 region is CSVEDRVQLYGYTF. For the CDR3, the DNA is TGCAGCGTTGAAGATCGTGTACAGCTCTATGGCTACACCTTC.

The J gene is TRBJ2-4, the V gene TRBV5-4; TRBD2 matches 8 bases. The CDR3 is 17 amino acids. The germline CDR1 and CDR2 sequences are SGHNT and YYREEE (reference sequence). V dropped 4 bases and J dropped 3; count of bases not matched to a gene: 12. The DNA for the CDR3 is TGTGCCAGCAGCCGGGGACTAGACCTCTCTGGCAAAAACATTCAGTACTTC. It encodes CASSRGLDLSGKNIQYF.

CDR3 DNA: TGTGCCACCAGCAGGGGACAGTCTGGAAACACCATATATTTT. Protein sequence: CATSRGQSGNTIYF. The chain uses TRBV15 and TRBJ1-3, with 7 bases matching TRBD1. This CDR3 spans 14 amino acids. The V and J ends lost 3 bases and 1 base, in that order; junction bases with no gene match: 0. CDR1 LNHNV and CDR2 YYDKDF come from the germline V gene (reference sequence).